This TCR beta chain came from a study of blood T cell repertoires in COVID-19. Study context: The United States, Italy and Spain provided the acute and convalescent COVID-19 samples. PBMCs, B-cell-depleted T cells, or T cells were the source of the cDNA or gDNA that made up the material.

Only a few counts were recorded for this clone. As originally analysed: Reference gene primers were amplified, and this amplification served to estimate nucleated cell counts. The assay was immunoSEQ multiplex PCR, and TCRdb's table has in-frame clones only and misses some. The V and J calls and the clone size are those of that table, but D and trimming were determined from the DNA. This table has about 110,000 clones, about four fifths appearing once. The source material was peripheral blood. This TCR was recovered from a human donor in a cohort sampled during active COVID-19.

The CDR3, as DNA: TGTGCCTGGAGCCTTCAGGGAAACACCATATATTTT. Residues: CAWSLQGNTIYF. This chain joins TRBV30 and TRBJ1-3; D is unclear. Trimming left V 3 bases short and J 4 bases short, with 7 bases between. From germline, CDR1 is GTSNPN and CDR2 SVGIG (reference sequence). This CDR3 has 12 residues.